Included here is one TCR beta chain sequence, with context. Antigen unknown. This record comes from a study of memory CD4+ T cells and cytomegalovirus serostatus. Study results and limitations: About 40% of the 164 known CMV-associated TCRbeta sequences appeared in CD4+ memory. The CMV-associated TCR signature appears largely within the CD4+ memory repertoire.

TCRdb's copy holds only in-frame clones and misses some; the assay was immunoSEQ multiplex PCR. The sample includes around 44,000 clones, 76% seen only once; the top ten take under 7.5%. The sort gate was single viable CD3+CD4+CD8-CD45RO+ cells for memory CD4+ T cells. Positive selection with CD4 microbeads enriched total CD4+ T cells. V gave up 5 bases and J gave up 6 bases; unmatched junction bases: 7. The CDR3 spans 15 residues. CDR1 is SEHNR, CDR2 FQNEAQ, per germline (reference sequence). The origin of this receptor is an adult in good health and CMV-seronegative. Sequenced input: memory CD4+ T cells from blood. The chain carries TRBV7-9 and TRBJ2-3, with 11 bases identical to TRBD2. CDR3 amino acids: CASSPNRLAGDTQYF. CDR3 DNA: TGTGCCAGCAGCCCCAACCGACTAGCGGGGGATACGCAGTATTTT.